Each of the 30 T cell receptor beta chains below was sequenced from the same sample in a study of T cell responses to AZD1222 COVID-19 vaccine. The protocol was immunoSEQ multiplex PCR, while the TCRdb copy is restricted to in-frame clones and leaves out a portion. The repertoire holds about 97,000 clones, approximately 90% seen once, with approximately 2.8% in the top ten. Sequencing used peripheral blood, obtained on day 0 of AZD1222 vaccination. The source of these receptors is an adult in good health.

This chain joins TRBV12-3 or TRBV12-4 and TRBJ1-6; a possible D gene is TRBD1 (6 bases). V was shortened by 6 bases and J by 10 bases, with 13 bases between the two germline ends. There are 13 residues in the CDR3. In nucleotides, the CDR3 is TGTGCCAGCAGCCAGGACAGCAGGTCACCCCTCCACTTT. Translated, it gives CASSQDSRSPLHF.

The chain has TRBV18 and TRBJ2-5; D might be TRBD1 (7 bases). The CDR3 is 15 amino acids. Trimming cost V 4 bases and J 2 bases, with 14 bases left between them. Germline CDR1 KGHSH, CDR2 LQKENI. CDR3 nucleotides: TGTGCCAGCTCACTAGGCGGGACAGAACAAGAGACCCAGTACTTC. Amino acids: CASSLGGTEQETQYF.

The V and J genes are TRBV19 and TRBJ1-1; D might be TRBD1 (5 bases). V gave up 1 base and J gave up 5 bases, with 14 bases separating them. The CDR3 has 15 amino acids. Per germline, CDR1 LNHDA and CDR2 SQIVND (reference sequence). The CDR3: CASSIGDRRWTEAFF. Here the CDR3 DNA reads TGTGCCAGTAGTATAGGAGACAGACGCTGGACTGAAGCTTTCTTT.

V gene TRBV3-1 (or the pseudogene TRBV3-2) combines with J gene TRBJ1-2; the D is unclear. V lost 0 bases and J lost 2, with 10 bases in between. Germline V gene lookup returns CDR1 LGHDT and CDR2 YNNKEL (reference sequence). This CDR3 spans 15 amino acids. CDR3 region: CASSQDPAENYGYTF. The CDR3 DNA is TGTGCCAGCAGCCAAGATCCGGCGGAAAACTATGGCTACACCTTC.

V and J are TRBV2 and TRBJ1-2; TRBD1 matches at 8 bases. Germline V gene lookup returns CDR1 SNHLY and CDR2 FYNNEI. The CDR3 is 13 amino acids. Trimming at V came to 6 bases and at J to 4 bases, leaving 4 bases not matched to a gene. CDR3 bases: TGTGCCAGCAGGCTCACAGGGGGCTATGGCTACACCTTC. Residues: CASRLTGGYGYTF.

The rearrangement joins TRBV24-1 to TRBJ2-2; D call uncertain. CDR1 and CDR2 from the germline V gene are KGHDR and SFDVKD. The CDR3 is 13 amino acids. The germline V and J ends were trimmed by 9 bases and 2 bases, with 9 bases remaining between them. CDR3 sequence: CATRPDNTGELFF. DNA of the CDR3: TGTGCCACCCGGCCAGATAACACCGGGGAGCTGTTTTTT.

CDR3 nucleotide sequence: TGTGCCAGTAGCGGCTCCTACGAGCAGTACTTC. Encoded protein: CASSGSYEQYF. The chain employs TRBV19 and TRBJ2-7, with D unresolved. There are 11 residues in the CDR3. The germline V and J ends were trimmed by 6 bases and 0 bases, with 3 bases remaining between them. The germline CDR1 and CDR2 sequences are LNHDA and SQIVND (reference sequence).

The chain joins TRBV10-1 to TRBJ2-1; unclear D gene. V gave up 0 bases and J gave up 5 bases, with 2 bases separating them. Per the germline V gene, CDR1 is WNHNN and CDR2 is SYGVQD (reference sequence). The CDR3 totals 12 residues. In DNA, the CDR3 is TGCGCCAGCAGTGAGTCAAACAATGAGCAGTTCTTC. It encodes CASSESNNEQFF.

The V and J genes are TRBV2 and TRBJ2-5, with 9 bases that match TRBD2. V shed 3 bases and J 5 bases; nucleotides not matched to a gene: 7. This CDR3 contains 15 residues. Germline lookup yields CDR1 SNHLY and CDR2 FYNNEI. The CDR3 nucleotides read TGTGCCAGCAGTGACCAAGCGGGGGGTAGGGAGACCCAGTACTTC. Translated, it gives CASSDQAGGRETQYF. The variable domain in full, with the rest retrieved from reference TRBV2 and TRBJ2-5, is EPEVTQTPSHQVTQMGQEVILRCVPISNHLYFYWYRQILGQKVEFLVSFYNNEISEKSEIFDDQFSVERPDGSNFTLKIRSTKLEDSAMYFCASSDQAGGRETQYFGPGTRLLVL.

The CDR3 DNA is TGTGCCAGCAGCTTACATCTGGGTTTGAGTACTGAAGCTTTCTTT. Translating it yields CASSLHLGLSTEAFF. This chain joins TRBV7-9 and TRBJ1-1; D gene ambiguous. With 2 bases removed from V and 5 bases from J, the gap between germline ends came to 15 bases. The V gene's germline CDR1 is SEHNR and CDR2 FQNEAQ (reference sequence). This CDR3 comprises 15 residues.

The chain uses TRBV6-5 and TRBJ1-3, with D uncertain. CDR1 and CDR2 (germline): MNHEY, SVGAGI. V lost 7 bases to trimming and J lost 0 bases, with 7 bases between them. The CDR3 contains 13 residues. The CDR3 DNA sequence: TGTGCCAGCATGGATCACTCTGGAAACACCATATATTTT. Its protein product is CASMDHSGNTIYF.

This clone was seen more than once but under ten times. The chain joins TRBV7-3 to TRBJ1-1, with a tentative D call TRBD1 (5 bases). Deletions cut 2 bases from V and 7 bases from J, with 11 bases between. The CDR3 runs to 13 residues. Per germline, CDR1 SGHTA and CDR2 FQGTGA. The CDR3: CASSLYGGGEAFF. The CDR3 nucleotides are TGTGCCAGCAGCTTATATGGGGGAGGTGAAGCTTTCTTT.

The rearrangement uses TRBV19 and TRBJ2-5; possibly TRBD1 for D (6 bases). From germline, CDR1 is LNHDA and CDR2 SQIVND (reference sequence). With 6 bases removed from V and 5 bases from J, the gap between germline ends came to 19 bases. This CDR3 region has 15 residues. CDR3 region: CASSPKLQGSETQYF. CDR3 DNA: TGTGCCAGTAGCCCCAAACTACAGGGTTCGGAGACCCAGTACTTC.

This sequence joins TRBV11-2 and TRBJ1-2, with a possible D match to TRBD1 (5 bases). CDR3 length: 16 residues. Germline V lookup: CDR1 SGHAT, CDR2 FQNNGV. The V and J ends lost 4 bases and 6 bases respectively, with 21 bases between them. CDR3 bases: TGTGCCAGCAGCTCGCTCTCGGGACTCAATAAGGATGGCTACACCTTC. It encodes CASSSLSGLNKDGYTF. Full variable domain (rest looked up from reference TRBV11-2 and TRBJ1-2): EAGVAQSPRYKIIEKRQSVAFWCNPISGHATLYWYQQILGQGPKLLIQFQNNGVVDDSQLPKDRFSAERLKGVDSTLKIQPAKLEDSAVYLCASSSLSGLNKDGYTFGSGTRLTVV.

The chain recombines TRBV20-1 with TRBJ1-6, with 10 bases that match TRBD1. Germline V gives CDR1 DFQATT, CDR2 SNEGSKA (reference sequence). There are 14 residues in the CDR3. J was trimmed by 9 bases and V by 3 bases; bases with no gene match: 5. CDR3 nucleotide sequence: TGCAGTGCTAGTCCGGGACAGGGGTTTTCACCCCTCCACTTT. It translates to CSASPGQGFSPLHF.

The gene calls are TRBV30 and TRBJ1-2; a possible D gene is TRBD1 (6 bases). Trimming left V 0 bases short and J 4 bases short, with 15 bases between. Germline V gene lookup returns CDR1 GTSNPN and CDR2 SVGIG (reference sequence). CDR3 length: 15 amino acids. CDR3 amino acids: CAWSVVHRASYGYTF. CDR3 nucleotide sequence: TGTGCCTGGAGTGTTGTACACAGGGCATCCTATGGCTACACCTTC.

The chain employs TRBV30 and TRBJ1-5; 11 bases line up with TRBD1. Germline trimming cut 1 base from V and 5 bases from J; bases unmatched to any gene: 19. CDR1 is GTSNPN, CDR2 SVGIG, per germline (reference sequence). CDR3 size: 20 residues. The CDR3 loop is CAWSDDRILRTGQGDQPQHF. CDR3 bases: TGTGCCTGGAGTGACGACCGAATATTGAGAACGGGACAGGGGGATCAGCCCCAGCATTTT.

The chain is built from TRBV5-8 and TRBJ1-2; D is perhaps TRBD1 (5 bases). Germline assignment: CDR1 SGHTS and CDR2 YDEGEE. The CDR3 covers 12 residues. The ends were cut back, 6 bases at V and 4 bases at J, with 10 bases in the middle. The chain's CDR3 is CASKEGIYGYTF. CDR3 nucleotides: TGTGCCAGCAAAGAGGGGATCTATGGCTACACCTTC.

The gene calls are TRBV6-5 and TRBJ2-2; 7 bases line up with TRBD1. This CDR3 is built from 16 residues. V was pared by 0 bases and J by 4 bases, with 5 bases of the junction left unmatched. Germline assignment: CDR1 MNHEY and CDR2 SVGAGI. The CDR3 spells CASSYSPGQPTGELFF. The CDR3 nucleotides are TGTGCCAGCAGTTACTCCCCGGGACAGCCCACCGGGGAGCTGTTTTTT.

This clone was detected only a few times. The V and J genes are TRBV7-9 and TRBJ2-7, with D possibly being TRBD2 (5 bases). This CDR3 is 14 amino acids long. V was shortened by 4 bases and J by 6 bases, with 16 bases between the two germline ends. CDR1 and CDR2 (germline): SEHNR, FQNEAQ (reference sequence). As DNA, the CDR3 is TGTGCCAGCAGCTCGCCCGGGGAATCGTCCGAGCAGTACTTC. This encodes CASSSPGESSEQYF.

The genes are TRBV24-1 and TRBJ1-2; 7 bases line up with TRBD1. The CDR3 consists of 13 residues. Germline V gene sequence: CDR1 KGHDR, CDR2 SFDVKD. The V gene end was trimmed by 5 bases and the J gene end by 6 bases; junction bases not matched to a gene: 5. For the CDR3, the DNA is TGTGCCACCAGTGCAGGGGGGACCGATGGCTACACCTTC. This encodes CATSAGGTDGYTF.

The chain uses TRBV6-5 and TRBJ1-1, with D possibly being TRBD1 (6 bases). Germline V gives CDR1 MNHEY, CDR2 SVGAGI. The V end lost 6 bases, the J end lost 3 bases, and 14 bases lay between the germline ends. The CDR3 extends over 14 amino acids. CDR3 loop: CASSLGAGDTEAFF. CDR3 DNA sequence: TGTGCCAGCAGCCTCGGAGCAGGGGACACTGAAGCTTTCTTT.

The V gene is TRBV14, the J gene TRBJ1-1; no clear D. Trimming cost V 5 bases and J 3 bases, with 10 bases left between them. CDR3 length: 13 amino acids. Germline V CDR1 and CDR2: SGHDN, FVKESK. This CDR3 is CASSVVYYTEAFF. CDR3 sequence (DNA): TGTGCCAGCAGCGTAGTCTACTACACTGAAGCTTTCTTT.

The chain couples TRBV21-1 to TRBJ1-6; the D segment call TRBD1 is taken from the table without a DNA check. TRBV21-1 is recorded as a pseudogene. The CDR3 sequence is 13 residues long. CDR3 in DNA: TGTGCCAGCTATCGAGTGGGCAGAACACCCCTCCACTTT. Translation: CASYRVGRTPLHF.

This clone was counted a single time. An end of the junction does not agree with germline; a read error may underlie this. The chain recombines TRBV25-1 with TRBJ1-2, with 7 bases aligning to TRBD1. The germline gives CDR1 MGHDK, CDR2 SYGVNS. This CDR3 is 13 amino acids long. The CDR3 region is CASSRGGTVFYAW. Here the CDR3 DNA reads TGTGCCAGCAGTCGAGGGGGGACAGTCTTTTATGCTTGG.

The chain has TRBV19 and TRBJ2-2, with D perhaps matching TRBD1 or TRBD2 (5 bases each). This CDR3 has 13 amino acids. The germline V and J ends were trimmed by 10 bases and 0 bases, with 9 bases remaining between them. Per germline, CDR1 LNHDA and CDR2 SQIVND (reference sequence). The CDR3 is CAIGTANTGELFF. CDR3 DNA: TGTGCCATCGGGACGGCGAACACCGGGGAGCTGTTTTTT.

The chain employs TRBV10-1 and TRBJ2-3; 10 nucleotides line up with TRBD2. The CDR3 is made up of 17 amino acids. J was trimmed by 4 bases and V by 6 bases; bases with no gene match: 13. The germline V gene encodes CDR1 WNHNN and CDR2 SYGVQD (reference sequence). The CDR3 coding sequence is TGCGCCAGCAGCCCCCGAGCTAGCGGGGGCGATCCAGATACGCAGTATTTT. It encodes CASSPRASGGDPDTQYF.

The CDR3 bases are TGTGCCAGCAGCTTACGGACAGGGGGCCACACCGGGGAGCTGTTTTTT. Amino acids: CASSLRTGGHTGELFF. The chain employs TRBV7-9 and TRBJ2-2; 11 positions agree with TRBD1. With 2 bases clipped from V and 3 bases from J, the junction kept 2 bases outside the gene matches. CDR1 is SEHNR and CDR2 is FQNEAQ in the germline V gene (reference sequence). The CDR3 has 16 residues.

V usage is TRBV5-6 and J usage is TRBJ1-3; D gene uncertain. Trimming took 1 base from V and 2 from J, leaving 7 bases between them. The CDR3 sequence is 14 residues long. Germline values: CDR1 SGHDT, CDR2 YYEEEE. CDR3 in amino acids: CASSLPSAGNTIYF. DNA of the CDR3: TGTGCCAGCAGCTTGCCGAGTGCTGGAAACACCATATATTTT.

The V and J genes are TRBV3-1 (or the pseudogene TRBV3-2) and TRBJ1-1; no clear D. Deletions cut 4 bases from V and 3 bases from J, with 12 bases between. The CDR3 has 14 amino acids. The germline gives CDR1 LGHDT, CDR2 YNNKEL (reference sequence). The CDR3 here is CASSPQGMDTEAFF. The CDR3 DNA is TGTGCCAGCAGCCCCCAAGGGATGGACACTGAAGCTTTCTTT.